These 25 T cell receptor beta chains came from one sample sequenced in a study of STAT5B mutations in CD4+ large granular lymphocyte leukemia. The table came from immunoSEQ multiplex PCR; TCRdb's copy has only in-frame clones and leaves some out. The repertoire holds about 35,000 clones, roughly 65% seen once, with 1.5% to 2% in the top ten. Specimen: CD4+ T cells from blood buffy coats. These receptors were obtained from a human donor in good health.

CDR3 residues: CASSQGFTSGGFLNYTDTQYF. The CDR3 coding sequence is TGTGCCAGCAGCCAAGGGTTTACCAGCGGGGGTTTCCTCAATTACACAGATACGCAGTATTTT. The V gene is TRBV4-2, the J gene TRBJ2-3, with 8 bases matching TRBD2. CDR1 and CDR2 from the germline V gene are LGHNA and YNFKEQ. There are 21 residues in the CDR3. The trim removed 1 base at V and 2 bases at J, leaving 20 bases unmatched.

The V call is TRBV6-1, the J call TRBJ2-1; possibly TRBD2 for D (5 bases). Looked up from germline, CDR1 is MNHNS and CDR2 is SASEGT. The CDR3 runs to 14 residues. V dropped 2 bases and J dropped 7 bases, with 12 bases sitting between them. This CDR3 reads CASSELERGNEQFF. The DNA for the CDR3 is TGTGCCAGCAGTGAACTCGAGCGAGGGAATGAGCAGTTCTTC.

This clone came up a few times. The chain is built from TRBV5-1 and TRBJ1-1, with D tentatively TRBD1 (5 bases). Germline V CDR1 and CDR2: SGHRS, YFSETQ. V was trimmed by 4 bases and J by 4 bases, leaving 11 bases between them. The CDR3 length is 13 residues. The CDR3 nucleotides are TGCGCCAGCAGCGAAGGGGCGGGCACTGAAGCTTTCTTT. This codes for CASSEGAGTEAFF.

This rearrangement joins TRBV11-3 to TRBJ2-1; possible D gene TRBD1, 6 bases. CDR1 is SGHNT and CDR2 is YENEEA in the germline V gene. Trimming removed 2 bases at V and 8 bases at J, with 13 bases between. This CDR3 is 14 amino acids long. The CDR3 DNA reads TGTGCCAGCAGCTTACTGGGGGCTTTTGATGAGCAGTTCTTC. Protein: CASSLLGAFDEQFF.

This chain uses TRBV19 with TRBJ1-2; weak D call: TRBD1 (5 bases). V shed 3 bases and J shed 4 bases, with 9 bases lying between them. The CDR3 has 13 residues. Germline CDR1 is LNHDA and CDR2 is SQIVND (reference sequence). This chain's CDR3 is CASSIDSRYGYTF. CDR3 coding DNA: TGTGCCAGTAGTATCGACAGTCGCTATGGCTACACCTTC.

This sequence joins TRBV5-4 and TRBJ1-2, with TRBD1 as a possible D gene (5 bases). The CDR3 is 14 residues long. Germline lookup yields CDR1 SGHNT and CDR2 YYREEE (reference sequence). V gave up 0 bases and J gave up 4 bases, with 10 bases separating them. CDR3 DNA sequence: TGTGCCAGCAGCTTGGAGGGGCGGAGCTATGGCTACACCTTC. Protein sequence: CASSLEGRSYGYTF. Full variable domain (missing parts from reference TRBV5-4 and TRBJ1-2): ETGVTQSPTHLIKTRGQQVTLRCSSQSGHNTVSWYQQALGQGPQFIFQYYREEENGRGNFPPRFSGLQFPNYSSELNVNALELDDSALYLCASSLEGRSYGYTFGSGTRLTVV.

To note about this clone: This specimen includes other DNA sequences encoding the same CDR3. The CDR3 spells CASSLEGQSGNTIYF. CDR3 DNA: TGCGCCAGCAGCTTGGAGGGACAGTCTGGAAACACCATATATTTT. The V call is TRBV5-1, the J call TRBJ1-3; TRBD1 agrees at 7 bases. The CDR3 extends over 15 amino acids. Per germline, CDR1 SGHRS and CDR2 YFSETQ. Trimming took 0 bases from V and 1 from J; bases not matched to a gene: 1.

The gene calls are TRBV5-4 and TRBJ1-2, with 7 positions matching TRBD1. The CDR3 spans 15 residues. V lost 3 bases to trimming and J lost 5 bases; unmatched junction nucleotides: 10. The V gene's germline CDR1 is SGHNT and CDR2 YYREEE (reference sequence). CDR3 region: CASSSRQGVWYGYTF. The CDR3 DNA follows: TGTGCCAGCAGCTCCCGGCAGGGGGTCTGGTATGGCTACACCTTC.

V usage is TRBV18 and J usage is TRBJ2-7; D may be TRBD1 or TRBD2 (5 bases each). Germline-derived CDR1 and CDR2 are KGHSH and LQKENI. V lost 5 bases, J lost 2 bases, and 19 bases lay in between. This CDR3 has 16 amino acids. In DNA form, the CDR3 reads TGTGCCAGCTCATCATCGTTCCGGGACGGGACCTACGAGCAGTACTTC. Translated: CASSSSFRDGTYEQYF.

The V call is TRBV2, the J call TRBJ2-5, with D tentatively TRBD2 (5 bases). V lost 2 bases and J lost 4, with 11 bases in between. CDR3 size: 14 residues. Germline values: CDR1 SNHLY, CDR2 FYNNEI. The CDR3 region has the DNA TGTGCCAGCAGTGAACTGACGGGGAGAGAGACCCAGTACTTC. Residues: CASSELTGRETQYF. Combining the CDR3 with reference TRBV2 and TRBJ2-5 gives the whole variable domain EPEVTQTPSHQVTQMGQEVILRCVPISNHLYFYWYRQILGQKVEFLVSFYNNEISEKSEIFDDQFSVERPDGSNFTLKIRSTKLEDSAMYFCASSELTGRETQYFGPGTRLLVL.

The CDR3 loop reads CASSAMGGINEKLFF. In nucleotides, the CDR3 is TGTGCCAGCAGCGCGATGGGGGGAATTAATGAAAAACTGTTTTTT. V is TRBV9 and J is TRBJ1-4; possibly TRBD1 for D (5 bases). Trimming cost V 3 bases and J 4 bases, with 13 bases left between them. Germline CDR1 and CDR2: SGDLS and YYNGEE. This CDR3 is 15 amino acids long.

The rearrangement joins TRBV5-4 to TRBJ2-3; 9 bases agree with TRBD2. This CDR3 has 16 amino acids. J gave up 2 bases and V 0 bases, and 4 bases lay outside the gene matches. From germline, CDR1 is SGHNT and CDR2 YYREEE (reference sequence). The CDR3 loop is CASSLGASGATDTQYF. In nucleotides, the CDR3 is TGTGCCAGCAGCTTGGGTGCTAGCGGGGCCACAGATACGCAGTATTTT.

The genes are TRBV6-5 and TRBJ2-7; TRBD1 matches at 8 bases. CDR1 and CDR2 from the germline V gene are MNHEY and SVGAGI. V gave up 6 bases and J gave up 6 bases; unmatched junction bases: 13. The CDR3 loop spans 15 amino acids. CDR3 bases: TGTGCCAGCAGGGCACAGGGGGTTGACGGGGGCGAGCAGTACTTC. Protein product: CASRAQGVDGGEQYF.

V and J are TRBV2 and TRBJ1-2; 8 bases map to TRBD1. Germline CDR1 reads SNHLY; CDR2 reads FYNNEI. The CDR3 sequence is 14 residues long. V shed 8 bases and J 6 bases; nucleotides not matched to a gene: 11. The CDR3 here is CASGGGTGKDGYTF. The CDR3 coding sequence is TGTGCCAGCGGAGGGGGGACAGGCAAAGATGGCTACACCTTC.

This clone is medium-sized. The chain joins TRBV19 to TRBJ1-1, with TRBD1 matching over 11 bases. This CDR3 is 16 amino acids long. CDR1 LNHDA and CDR2 SQIVND come from the germline V gene (reference sequence). V shed 5 bases and J 0 bases; nucleotides not matched to a gene: 5. The CDR3 DNA is TGTGCCAGTAGTTTATGGACAGGGGGCGTGAACACTGAAGCTTTCTTT. Protein sequence: CASSLWTGGVNTEAFF.

The V call is TRBV10-2, the J call TRBJ1-5; possibly TRBD1 for D (5 bases). This CDR3 has 17 amino acids. The germline CDR1 and CDR2 sequences are WSHSY and SAAADI. V was clipped by 2 bases and J by 0 bases, with 14 bases between them. CDR3 sequence reads: CASSEATGTYSNQPQHF. The CDR3 DNA follows: TGCGCCAGCAGTGAGGCAACAGGCACTTATAGCAATCAGCCCCAGCATTTT.

The table lists this clone with a few counts. This chain connects TRBV19 to TRBJ1-1, with 9 nucleotides matching TRBD1. Germline V lookup: CDR1 LNHDA, CDR2 SQIVND (reference sequence). V lost 6 bases and J lost 11; bases outside the gene matches: 7. CDR3 length: 12 amino acids. DNA for the CDR3: TGTGCCAGTAGCGGGGACAGGGCTTTGGCTTTCTTT. It translates to CASSGDRALAFF.

This clone turned up a few times. This chain connects TRBV28 to TRBJ1-1; D gene ambiguous. Between the trimmed V and J ends, which lost 6 bases and 11 bases, there was a span of 19 bases. Germline CDR1 MDHEN, CDR2 SYDVKM. CDR3 length: 13 residues. The DNA for the CDR3 is TGTGCCAGCAGCCTCGATACGCCGAAAGAGGCTTTCTTT. Its translation is CASSLDTPKEAFF.

This clone has more than one count but fewer than ten. The chain recombines TRBV7-2 with TRBJ1-5; D is perhaps TRBD1 (5 bases). Germline assignment: CDR1 SGHTA and CDR2 FQGNSA. The CDR3 is 15 amino acids. V lost 5 bases and J 4 bases, leaving 15 bases between the germline ends. CDR3 protein: CASSPRSGGNQPQHF. The CDR3 DNA is TGTGCCAGCAGCCCCAGGAGCGGGGGGAATCAGCCCCAGCATTTT.

The rearrangement uses TRBV2 and TRBJ2-1, with TRBD1 matching over 7 bases. The CDR3 spans 12 residues. Per the germline V gene, CDR1 is SNHLY and CDR2 is FYNNEI. V trimming: 10 bases; J trimming: 6 bases; junction bases outside the gene matches: 6. CDR3 amino acids: CAITGAGNEQFF. CDR3 nucleotide sequence: TGTGCCATCACAGGGGCTGGCAATGAGCAGTTCTTC.

The chain recombines TRBV19 with TRBJ1-6; 8 nucleotides line up with TRBD1. V was clipped by 6 bases and J by 9 bases; unmatched bases: 7. Germline CDR1 LNHDA, CDR2 SQIVND (reference sequence). The CDR3 length is 14 residues. DNA for the CDR3: TGTGCCAGTAGACCAGGACAGGGTGGTTCACCCCTCCACTTT. Its translation is CASRPGQGGSPLHF.

The CDR3 DNA is TGTGCCAGCAGACGAGGGTGCCCTAACTATGGCTACACCTTC. Translation gives CASRRGCPNYGYTF. V gene TRBV21-1 combines with J gene TRBJ1-2. TRBV21-1 is deemed a pseudogene. This CDR3 comprises 14 residues.

The rearrangement uses TRBV4-1 and TRBJ1-6; D unresolved. There are 16 residues in the CDR3. The germline V gene encodes CDR1 MGHRA and CDR2 YSYEKL. V was shortened by 0 bases and J by 9 bases, with 15 bases between the two germline ends. The CDR3 sequence: CASSQEGLGPGSPLHF. The DNA of the CDR3 is TGCGCCAGCAGCCAAGAAGGCCTCGGTCCTGGTTCACCCCTCCACTTT.

This chain uses TRBV7-3 with TRBJ1-1; D gene ambiguous. The CDR3 runs to 15 residues. Trimming shortened V by 4 bases and J by 0 bases, and 12 bases separated the two germline ends. Germline CDR1 reads SGHTA; CDR2 reads FQGTGA. The CDR3 region is CASSSPRAMNTEAFF. The DNA of the CDR3 is TGTGCCAGCAGCTCACCGAGGGCCATGAACACTGAAGCTTTCTTT.

The count of this clone is one. The chain has TRBV7-3 and TRBJ2-7; tentatively, D is TRBD1 (6 bases). CDR1 is SGHTA, CDR2 FQGTGA, per germline. The V and J ends lost 2 bases and 6 bases respectively, with 17 bases between them. CDR3 length: 15 residues. CDR3 protein: CASSLSGTSSSEQYF. CDR3 nucleotides: TGTGCCAGCAGCTTATCTGGGACATCTTCTTCCGAGCAGTACTTC. The whole variable domain, remainder taken from reference TRBV7-3 and TRBJ2-7, is GAGVSQTPSNKVTEKGKYVELRCDPISGHTALYWYRQSLGQGPEFLIYFQGTGAADDSGLPNDRFFAVRPEGSVSTLKIQRTERGDSAVYLCASSLSGTSSSEQYFGPGTRLTVT.